This T cell receptor beta chain was sequenced for a study of blood T cells in healthy people across ages. Study-wide results and limits: Long-lived donors exceeded aged donors in naive CD4+ cells and diversity. Roughly linearly, TCR beta diversity per million T cells fell as age increased.

The CDR3 has 15 amino acids. Germline V gene sequence: CDR1 MNHEY, CDR2 SVGEGT. With 2 bases removed from V and 0 bases from J, the gap between germline ends came to 9 bases. A word on this clonotype: The antigen remains undetermined.

A second PCR, run for roughly 7 to 11 cycles, used a sample-barcoded 5' primer plus a J-beta primer mix. Each CDR3 protein gets one entry after TCRdb re-called the 5' RACE reads with MiXCR. The table records roughly 500,000 distinct CDR3 sequences, around 24% of them present only once. This sample also belongs to another study, concerning T cells of mothers and their children. That report notes: Microchimeric T cell clones that persisted were not detected.

J is TRBJ2-3 and V is TRBV6-2 or TRBV6-3; tentatively, D is TRBD1 or TRBD2 (5 bases each). Sequences were obtained from blood. The clonotype was recovered from a boy between 10 and 17 years old in good health. The CDR3 sequence is CASSYRDASTDTQYF. CDR3 DNA sequence: TGTGCCAGCAGTTACAGGGACGCTAGCACAGATACGCAGTATTTT.